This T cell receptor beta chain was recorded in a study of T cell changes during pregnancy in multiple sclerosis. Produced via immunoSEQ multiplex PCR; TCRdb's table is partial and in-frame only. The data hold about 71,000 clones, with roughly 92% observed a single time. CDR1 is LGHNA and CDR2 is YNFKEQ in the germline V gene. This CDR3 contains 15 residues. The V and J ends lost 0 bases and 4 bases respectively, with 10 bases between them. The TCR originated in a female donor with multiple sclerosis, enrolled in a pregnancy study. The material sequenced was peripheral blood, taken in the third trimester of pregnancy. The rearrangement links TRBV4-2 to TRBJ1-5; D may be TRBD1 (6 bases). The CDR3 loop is CASSQDLGGNQPQHF. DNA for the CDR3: TGTGCCAGCAGCCAAGATTTAGGGGGAAATCAGCCCCAGCATTTT.